One and the same sample provided the 21 T cell receptor beta chains below, sequenced in a study of T cell repertoires in cytomegalovirus infection. TCRdb redid the calling of the reads with MiXCR, one entry per CDR3 protein. The repertoire holds about 200,000 distinct CDR3 sequences, with less than 9.5% as singletons. The sample consisted of PBMCs. The receptor source for this set is a human donor in good health (CMV status not recorded). Some clones in this sample may be carry-over from other donors' samples.

In its sample, this clonotype was seen many times. V is TRBV28 and J is TRBJ2-6; possible D gene TRBD1, 5 bases. V was shortened by 6 bases and J by 0 bases, with 9 bases between the two germline ends. In germline, CDR1 is MDHEN, CDR2 SYDVKM. This CDR3 has 15 residues. CDR3 region: CASSQRGSGANVLTF. The CDR3 DNA reads as TGTGCCAGCAGCCAAAGGGGCTCTGGGGCCAACGTCCTGACTTTC.

The V gene is TRBV25-1, the J gene TRBJ2-7; D is ambiguous. In germline, CDR1 is MGHDK, CDR2 SYGVNS. V dropped 4 bases and J dropped 3 bases, with 10 bases sitting between them. The CDR3 length is 13 residues. CDR3 residues: CASSVRTRYEQYF. The CDR3 coding sequence is TGTGCCAGCAGTGTGCGGACCCGCTACGAGCAGTACTTC.

This clonotype showed up many times. The V and J genes are TRBV19 and TRBJ1-5, with D perhaps matching TRBD1 (6 bases). The CDR3 has 16 amino acids. V was cut by 6 bases and J by 0 bases, with 15 bases left in between. Germline V gives CDR1 LNHDA, CDR2 SQIVND (reference sequence). CDR3 amino acids: CASSRFTGYSNQPQHF. Here the CDR3 DNA reads TGTGCCAGTAGCCGATTTACAGGGTATAGCAATCAGCCCCAGCATTTT.

The chain links TRBV7-9 to TRBJ2-1; D is perhaps TRBD2 (7 bases). The CDR3 contains 15 residues. Germline loops: CDR1 SEHNR, CDR2 FQNEAQ (reference sequence). Trimming removed 0 bases from V and 9 bases from J, with 15 bases in between. This CDR3 reads CASSLAGGLFTEQFF. In DNA form, the CDR3 reads TGTGCCAGCAGCTTAGCGGGGGGGCTGTTCACTGAGCAGTTCTTC.

This clonotype has only a few counts. The chain combines TRBV29-1 with TRBJ1-1; a possible D gene is TRBD1 (5 bases). V gave up 6 bases and J gave up 2 bases, with 16 bases separating them. This CDR3 comprises 14 residues. CDR1 and CDR2 (germline): SQVTM, ANQGSEA. CDR3 sequence reads: CSVKLGRVNTEAFF. CDR3 DNA: TGCAGCGTCAAGTTGGGCAGGGTAAACACTGAAGCTTTCTTT. Using reference TRBV29-1 and TRBJ1-1 for the parts outside the CDR3, the full variable domain is SAVISQKPSRDICQRGTSLTIQCQVDSQVTMMFWYRQQPGQSLTLIATANQGSEATYESGFVIDKFPISRPNLTFSTLTVSNMSPEDSSIYLCSVKLGRVNTEAFFGQGTRLTVV.

V usage is TRBV11-2 and J usage is TRBJ1-6, with 8 bases that match TRBD1. CDR1 is SGHAT and CDR2 is FQNNGV in the germline V gene. Trimming at V came to 6 bases and at J to 6 bases, leaving 13 bases not matched to a gene. This CDR3 has 17 residues. CDR3 sequence: CASSPPPRGRFNSPLHF. The CDR3 nucleotides are TGTGCCAGCAGTCCCCCCCCCAGGGGGCGTTTTAATTCACCCCTCCACTTT.

The rearrangement links TRBV19 to TRBJ1-6; D not resolved. The CDR3 extends over 15 amino acids. Germline loops: CDR1 LNHDA, CDR2 SQIVND (reference sequence). Trimming stripped 6 bases from V and 0 bases from J, with 9 bases between. The CDR3 sequence: CASREGSSYNSPLHF. CDR3 in DNA: TGTGCCAGTAGGGAAGGGAGCTCCTATAATTCACCCCTCCACTTT.

The rearrangement uses TRBV28 and TRBJ1-2; D gene uncertain. Trimming removed 3 bases from V and 4 bases from J, with 9 bases in between. This CDR3 contains 13 residues. Germline-derived CDR1 and CDR2 are MDHEN and SYDVKM. DNA of the CDR3: TGTGCCAGCAGTTTTCGAGATATCTATGGCTACACCTTC. Translated: CASSFRDIYGYTF.

This chain links TRBV11-2 with TRBJ2-2, with a weak D call TRBD1 (8 bases). Germline lookup yields CDR1 SGHAT and CDR2 FQNNGV. The CDR3 length is 14 residues. V lost 6 bases and J 7 bases, leaving 15 bases between the germline ends. DNA for the CDR3: TGTGCCAGCAGTACACACAGGGGGGGCGGGGAGCTGTTTTTT. Translating gives CASSTHRGGGELFF.

V usage is TRBV14 and J usage is TRBJ2-1; the D gene is possibly TRBD2 (6 bases). Trimming shortened V by 0 bases and J by 8 bases, and 14 bases separated the two germline ends. The CDR3 is made up of 15 amino acids. Germline V lookup: CDR1 SGHDN, CDR2 FVKESK. This chain's CDR3 is CASSQELRGGDEQFF. The CDR3 nucleotides read TGTGCCAGCAGCCAAGAGTTACGCGGAGGGGATGAGCAGTTCTTC. The full variable domain, its missing parts supplied by reference TRBV14 and TRBJ2-1, is EAGVTQFPSHSVIEKGQTVTLRCDPISGHDNLYWYRRVMGKEIKFLLHFVKESKQDESGMPNNRFLAERTGGTYSTLKVQPAELEDSGVYFCASSQELRGGDEQFFGPGTRLTVL.

This clonotype was seen repeatedly, ten times or more. The chain has TRBV7-2 and TRBJ1-2; tentatively, D is TRBD1 (5 bases). Germline CDR1 is SGHTA and CDR2 is FQGNSA. This CDR3 has 14 amino acids. Trimming cost V 6 bases and J 10 bases, with 21 bases left between them. The CDR3 region has the DNA TGTGCCAGCAGGACCTTGGGACTCCCCCCCAACTACACCTTC. Encoded protein: CASRTLGLPPNYTF.

This clonotype was counted at least ten times. V gene TRBV29-1 combines with J gene TRBJ1-2; D is ambiguous. The CDR3 contains 11 residues. CDR1 and CDR2 from the germline V gene are SQVTM and ANQGSEA. The V and J ends lost 3 bases and 3 bases respectively, with 5 bases between them. The CDR3 nucleotides read TGCAGCGTTGAGACTTACTATGGCTACACCTTC. Its protein product is CSVETYYGYTF.

Note on this clonotype: This clone may be a read error of a much larger clone one base away. The V and J genes are TRBV12-3 or TRBV12-4 and TRBJ2-3; TRBD2 matches 12 bases. The ends lost 6 bases at V and 5 bases at J; junction bases unmatched: 12. The CDR3 covers 17 residues. The CDR3 nucleotides read TGTGCCAGCAGCCGGATTCCACTAGCGGGGGGCCAAGATACGCAGTATTTT. It encodes CASSRIPLAGGQDTQYF.

This clonotype was recorded at least ten times. CDR3 protein: CASSAQGATRSSYNEQFF. CDR3 DNA sequence: TGTGCCAGCAGCGCGCAGGGGGCCACCCGGAGCTCCTACAATGAGCAGTTCTTC. The chain recombines TRBV9 with TRBJ2-1, with 8 nucleotides matching TRBD1. V shed 3 bases and J 0 bases; nucleotides not matched to a gene: 11. The CDR3 is made up of 18 amino acids. Germline CDR1 reads SGDLS; CDR2 reads YYNGEE.

The chain combines TRBV14 with TRBJ2-1; 8 bases line up with TRBD2. J was trimmed by 5 bases and V by 1 base; bases with no gene match: 4. This CDR3 comprises 15 residues. Germline assignment: CDR1 SGHDN and CDR2 FVKESK. CDR3 in amino acids: CASSQAGLADNEQFF. Here the CDR3 DNA reads TGTGCCAGCAGCCAAGCTGGACTAGCCGACAATGAGCAGTTCTTC.

In its sample, this clonotype was seen many times. The chain combines TRBV29-1 with TRBJ2-5; 8 bases align to TRBD2. V lost 7 bases to trimming and J lost 1 base; unmatched junction nucleotides: 5. CDR1 and CDR2 (germline): SQVTM, ANQGSEA. CDR3 size: 13 residues. CDR3 sequence: CSAQRGSQETQYF. CDR3 DNA: TGCAGCGCCCAGCGGGGGAGCCAAGAGACCCAGTACTTC.

This clonotype was detected many times. V usage is TRBV28 and J usage is TRBJ1-5, with D possibly matching TRBD1 (5 bases). Trimming took off 6 bases at V and 4 bases at J, with 13 bases between the two ends. The CDR3 sequence is 14 residues long. Germline V lookup: CDR1 MDHEN, CDR2 SYDVKM. CDR3 amino acids: CASSPPGGNQPQHF. The CDR3 nucleotides read TGTGCCAGCAGCCCCCCTGGGGGAAATCAGCCCCAGCATTTT.

This clonotype was found many times. The chain joins TRBV6-2 or TRBV6-3 to TRBJ2-7, with TRBD1 matching 10 bases. Germline values: CDR1 MNHEY, CDR2 SVGEGT. Losses at the gene ends were 7 bases for V and 3 bases for J; bases not matched to a gene: 9. The CDR3 sequence is 15 residues long. CDR3 protein: CASIRYGTGVYEQYF. The CDR3 coding sequence is TGTGCCAGCATACGTTACGGGACAGGGGTCTACGAGCAGTACTTC.

This clonotype was picked up many times. The chain links TRBV7-2 to TRBJ1-5; the match to TRBD1 covers 8 bases. Germline lookup yields CDR1 SGHTA and CDR2 FQGNSA. With V trimmed by 3 bases and J by 3 bases, 4 bases remained unmatched. The CDR3 extends over 15 amino acids. The CDR3 sequence is CASSLGQAINQPQHF. CDR3 coding DNA: TGTGCCAGCAGCTTGGGACAGGCAATCAATCAGCCCCAGCATTTT.

The chain carries TRBV20-1 and TRBJ1-1, with D perhaps matching TRBD1 (5 bases). The CDR3 covers 13 residues. Germline V gene lookup returns CDR1 DFQATT and CDR2 SNEGSKA (reference sequence). V gave up 5 bases and J gave up 5 bases, with 15 bases separating them. Written as DNA, the CDR3 is TGCAGTGCTGGTAGTATGGGGGGTACTGAAGCTTTCTTT. Its translation: CSAGSMGGTEAFF.

CDR3 in amino acids: CSARASGGTGELFF. The CDR3, as DNA: TGCAGTGCTAGAGCTAGCGGGGGGACCGGGGAGCTGTTTTTT. The gene calls are TRBV20-1 and TRBJ2-2; TRBD2 agrees at 11 bases. The CDR3 is 14 residues long. V was clipped by 1 base and J by 5 bases; unmatched bases: 0. From germline, CDR1 is DFQATT and CDR2 SNEGSKA (reference sequence).